This T cell receptor (beta chain) emerged from a study of Tregs in tolerant kidney transplant recipients. Study overall: The nonmyeloablative bone marrow transplants came from related graft donors, with transient mixed chimerism.

Regulatory T cells were sorted from thawed PBMCs rested overnight at 37°C with approximately 180 IU/ml IL-2. Sequenced by immunoSEQ multiplex PCR; TCRdb stores in-frame clones only, minus some. The profile shows under 95,000 clones, 75% to 95% of them singletons. Study-level findings and limits: Validation in larger populations is needed because few patients were studied.

Of note for this clone: Its antigen is undetermined.

The input for sequencing was Tregs from blood, taken before the transplant. The origin of this receptor is a human donor who received a combined kidney and bone marrow transplant.

The CDR3 DNA reads TGTGCCATCAGTGAGTCGAAACGGGGTGGGGCTGAAGCTTTCTTT. Its protein is CAISESKRGGAEAFF. The chain employs TRBV10-3 and TRBJ1-1; D gene unclear. This CDR3 is built from 15 residues. The V gene's germline CDR1 is ENHRY and CDR2 SYGVKD. V was trimmed by 0 bases and J by 6 bases, leaving 14 bases between them.